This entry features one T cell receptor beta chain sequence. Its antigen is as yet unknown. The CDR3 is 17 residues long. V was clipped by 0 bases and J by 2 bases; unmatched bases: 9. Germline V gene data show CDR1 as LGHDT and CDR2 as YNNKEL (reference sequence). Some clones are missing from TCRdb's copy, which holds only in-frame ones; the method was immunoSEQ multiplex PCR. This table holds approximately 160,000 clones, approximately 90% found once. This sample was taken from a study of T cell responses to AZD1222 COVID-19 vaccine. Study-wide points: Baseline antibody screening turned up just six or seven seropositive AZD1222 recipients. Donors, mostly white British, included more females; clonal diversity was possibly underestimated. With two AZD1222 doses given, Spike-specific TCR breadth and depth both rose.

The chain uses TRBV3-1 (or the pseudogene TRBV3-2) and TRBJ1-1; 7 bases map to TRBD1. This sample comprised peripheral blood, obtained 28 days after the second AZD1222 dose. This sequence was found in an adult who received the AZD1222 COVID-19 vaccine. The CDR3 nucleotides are TGTGCCAGCAGCCAAGACGGCACAGGGGCCCCCAACACTGAAGCTTTCTTT. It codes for CASSQDGTGAPNTEAFF.